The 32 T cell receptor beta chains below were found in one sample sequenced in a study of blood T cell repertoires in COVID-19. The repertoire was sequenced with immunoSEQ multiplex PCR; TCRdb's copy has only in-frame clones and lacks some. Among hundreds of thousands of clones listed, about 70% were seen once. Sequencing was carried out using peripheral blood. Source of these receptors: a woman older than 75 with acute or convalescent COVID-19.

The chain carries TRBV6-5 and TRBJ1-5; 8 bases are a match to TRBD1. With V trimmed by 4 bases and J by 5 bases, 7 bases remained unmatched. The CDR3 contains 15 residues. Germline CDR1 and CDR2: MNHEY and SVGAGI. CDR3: CASSSGGTGHQPQHF. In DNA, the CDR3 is TGTGCCAGCAGTTCCGGGGGGACAGGCCATCAGCCCCAGCATTTT.

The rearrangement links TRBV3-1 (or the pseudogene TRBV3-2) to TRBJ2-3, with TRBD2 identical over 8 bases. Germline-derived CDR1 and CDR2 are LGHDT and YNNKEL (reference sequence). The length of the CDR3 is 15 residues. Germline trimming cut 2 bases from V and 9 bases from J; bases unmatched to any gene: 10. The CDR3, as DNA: TGTGCCAGCAGCCAAACCGGACTAGCCGCGGAGACGCAGTATTTT. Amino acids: CASSQTGLAAETQYF.

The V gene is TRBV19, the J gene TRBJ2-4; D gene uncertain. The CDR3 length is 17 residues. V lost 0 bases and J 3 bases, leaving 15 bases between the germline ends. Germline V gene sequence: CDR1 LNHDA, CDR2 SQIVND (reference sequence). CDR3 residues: CASSIDWVSSGKNIQYF. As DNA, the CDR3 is TGTGCCAGTAGTATAGATTGGGTCTCCTCGGGCAAAAACATTCAGTACTTC.

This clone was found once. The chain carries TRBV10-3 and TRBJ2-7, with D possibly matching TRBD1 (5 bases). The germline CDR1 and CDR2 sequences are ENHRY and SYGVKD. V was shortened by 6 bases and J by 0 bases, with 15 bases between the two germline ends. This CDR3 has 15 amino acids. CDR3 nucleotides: TGTGCCATCAGCGGGCAGGGTGACATCTCCTACGAGCAGTACTTC. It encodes CAISGQGDISYEQYF.

CDR3 sequence: CASSRFGRDYEQYF. CDR3 coding DNA: TGTGCCAGTAGTAGATTCGGCAGGGACTACGAGCAGTACTTC. V gene TRBV19 combines with J gene TRBJ2-7, with D perhaps matching TRBD1 (5 bases). Germline loops: CDR1 LNHDA, CDR2 SQIVND (reference sequence). Trimming pared 4 bases from V and 3 bases from J, leaving 13 bases between. The CDR3 loop spans 14 amino acids.

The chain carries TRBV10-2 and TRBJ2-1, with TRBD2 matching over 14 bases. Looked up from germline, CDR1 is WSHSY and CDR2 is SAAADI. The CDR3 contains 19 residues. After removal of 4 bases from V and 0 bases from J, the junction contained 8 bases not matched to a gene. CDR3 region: CASSGTSGRTRSSYNEQFF. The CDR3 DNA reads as TGCGCCAGCAGTGGGACTAGCGGGAGGACTAGGAGCTCCTACAATGAGCAGTTCTTC.

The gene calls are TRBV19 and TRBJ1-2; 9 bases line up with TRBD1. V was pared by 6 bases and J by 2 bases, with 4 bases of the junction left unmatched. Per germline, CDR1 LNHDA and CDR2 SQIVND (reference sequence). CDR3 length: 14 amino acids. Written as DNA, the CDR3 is TGTGCCAGTAGAGTCACAGGGGGCAACTATGGCTACACCTTC. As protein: CASRVTGGNYGYTF.

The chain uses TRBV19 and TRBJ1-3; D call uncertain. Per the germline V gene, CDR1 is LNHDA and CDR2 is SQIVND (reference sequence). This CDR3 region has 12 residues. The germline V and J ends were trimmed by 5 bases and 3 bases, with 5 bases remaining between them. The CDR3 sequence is CASSWLGNTIYF. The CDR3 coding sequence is TGTGCCAGTAGTTGGCTTGGAAACACCATATATTTT. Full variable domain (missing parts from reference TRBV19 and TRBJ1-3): DGGITQSPKYLFRKEGQNVTLSCEQNLNHDAMYWYRQDPGQGLRLIYYSQIVNDFQKGDIAEGYSVSREKKESFPLTVTSAQKNPTAFYLCASSWLGNTIYFGEGSWLTVV.

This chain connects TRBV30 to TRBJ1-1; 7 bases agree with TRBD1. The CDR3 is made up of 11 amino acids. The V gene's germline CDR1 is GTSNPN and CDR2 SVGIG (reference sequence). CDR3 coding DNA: TGTGCTTCCCGACAGGGCACTGAAGCTTTCTTT. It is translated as CASRQGTEAFF.

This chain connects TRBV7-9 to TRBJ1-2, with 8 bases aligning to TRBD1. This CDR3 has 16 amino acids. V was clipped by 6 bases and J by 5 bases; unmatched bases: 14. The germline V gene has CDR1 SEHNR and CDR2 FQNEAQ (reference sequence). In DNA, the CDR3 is TGTGCCAGCAGTGATCTTTTGCGGACAGGGTATTATGGCTACACCTTC. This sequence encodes CASSDLLRTGYYGYTF.

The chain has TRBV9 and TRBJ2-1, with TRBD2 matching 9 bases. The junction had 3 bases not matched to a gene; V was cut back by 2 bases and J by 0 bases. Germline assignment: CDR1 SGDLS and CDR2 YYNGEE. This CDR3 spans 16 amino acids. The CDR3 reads CASSVSGSGSYNEQFF. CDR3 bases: TGTGCCAGCAGCGTTAGCGGGAGCGGCTCCTACAATGAGCAGTTCTTC.

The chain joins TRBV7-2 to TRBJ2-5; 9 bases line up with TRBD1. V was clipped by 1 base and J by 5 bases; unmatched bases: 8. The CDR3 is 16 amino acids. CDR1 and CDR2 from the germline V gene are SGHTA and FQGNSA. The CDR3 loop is CASSLGRDRVRETQYF. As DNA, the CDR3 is TGTGCCAGCAGCTTAGGGCGGGACAGGGTAAGGGAGACCCAGTACTTC.

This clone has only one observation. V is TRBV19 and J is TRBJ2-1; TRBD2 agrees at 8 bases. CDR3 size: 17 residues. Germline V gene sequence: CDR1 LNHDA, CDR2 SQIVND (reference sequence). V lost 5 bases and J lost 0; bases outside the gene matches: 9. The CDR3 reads CASSVISGVVSYNEQFF. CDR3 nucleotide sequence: TGTGCCAGTAGTGTTATTAGCGGGGTCGTCTCCTACAATGAGCAGTTCTTC.

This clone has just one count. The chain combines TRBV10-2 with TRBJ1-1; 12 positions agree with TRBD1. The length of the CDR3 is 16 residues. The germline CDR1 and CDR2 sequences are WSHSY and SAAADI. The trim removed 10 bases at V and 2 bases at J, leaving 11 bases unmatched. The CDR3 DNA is TGCGCCACCATACCGGGACAGGGGGCCTTCAACACTGAAGCTTTCTTT. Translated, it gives CATIPGQGAFNTEAFF.

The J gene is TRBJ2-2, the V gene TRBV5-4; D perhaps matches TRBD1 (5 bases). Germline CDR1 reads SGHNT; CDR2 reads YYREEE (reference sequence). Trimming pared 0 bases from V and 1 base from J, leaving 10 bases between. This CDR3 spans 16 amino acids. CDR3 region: CASSLVGHLNTGELFF. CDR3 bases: TGTGCCAGCAGCTTGGTAGGACACTTGAACACCGGGGAGCTGTTTTTT.

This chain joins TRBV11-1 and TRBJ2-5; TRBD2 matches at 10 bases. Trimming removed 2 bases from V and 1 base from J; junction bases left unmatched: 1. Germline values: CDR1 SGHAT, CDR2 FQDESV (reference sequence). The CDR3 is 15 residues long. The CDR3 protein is CASSLPSGGQETQYF. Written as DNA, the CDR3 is TGTGCCAGCAGCTTACCTAGCGGGGGCCAAGAGACCCAGTACTTC. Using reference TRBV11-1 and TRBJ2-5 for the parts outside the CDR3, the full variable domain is EAEVAQSPRYKITEKSQAVAFWCDPISGHATLYWYRQILGQGPELLVQFQDESVVDDSQLPKDRFSAERLKGVDSTLKIQPAELGDSAMYLCASSLPSGGQETQYFGPGTRLLVL.

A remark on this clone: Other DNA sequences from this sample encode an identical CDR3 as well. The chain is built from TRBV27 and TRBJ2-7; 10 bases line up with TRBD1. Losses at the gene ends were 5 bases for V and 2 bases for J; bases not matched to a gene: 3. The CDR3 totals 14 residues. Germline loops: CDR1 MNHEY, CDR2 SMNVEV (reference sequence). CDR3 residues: CASSLGQGAYEQYF. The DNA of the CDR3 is TGTGCCAGCAGTCTAGGACAGGGGGCCTACGAGCAGTACTTC.

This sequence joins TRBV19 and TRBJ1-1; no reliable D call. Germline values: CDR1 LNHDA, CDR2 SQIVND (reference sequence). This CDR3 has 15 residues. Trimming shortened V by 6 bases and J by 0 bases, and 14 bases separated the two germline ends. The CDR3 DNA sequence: TGTGCCAGTAGGATTACAGCTCCAATGAACACTGAAGCTTTCTTT. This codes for CASRITAPMNTEAFF.

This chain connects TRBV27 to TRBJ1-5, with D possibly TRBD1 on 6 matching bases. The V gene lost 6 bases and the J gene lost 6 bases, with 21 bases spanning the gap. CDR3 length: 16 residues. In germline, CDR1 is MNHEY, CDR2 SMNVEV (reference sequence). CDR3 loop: CASRLIGGGESQPQHF. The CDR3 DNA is TGTGCCAGCAGATTAATAGGGGGAGGGGAGAGTCAGCCCCAGCATTTT.

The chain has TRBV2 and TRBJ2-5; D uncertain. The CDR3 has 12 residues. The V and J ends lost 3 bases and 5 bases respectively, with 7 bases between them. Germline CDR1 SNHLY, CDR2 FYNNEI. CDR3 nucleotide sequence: TGTGCCAGCAGTGAGTCTTCGGAGACCCAGTACTTC. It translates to CASSESSETQYF.

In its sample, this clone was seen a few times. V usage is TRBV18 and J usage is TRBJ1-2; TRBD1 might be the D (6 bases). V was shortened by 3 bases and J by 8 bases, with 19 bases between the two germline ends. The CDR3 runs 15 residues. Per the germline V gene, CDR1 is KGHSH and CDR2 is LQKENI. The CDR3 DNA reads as TGTGCCAGCTCACCCACGACAGGAACCACCGGAGGCTACACCTTC. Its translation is CASSPTTGTTGGYTF. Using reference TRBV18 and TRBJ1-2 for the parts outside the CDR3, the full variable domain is NAGVMQNPRHLVRRRGQEARLRCSPMKGHSHVYWYRQLPEEGLKFMVYLQKENIIDESGMPKERFSAEFPKEGPSILRIQQVVRGDSAAYFCASSPTTGTTGGYTFGSGTRLTVV.

In nucleotides, the CDR3 is TGTGCCAGCAGTCGGGACAGGGAAGCTTTCTTT. This gives the protein CASSRDREAFF. The chain combines TRBV6-6 with TRBJ1-1, with 8 bases that match TRBD1. The CDR3 is 11 amino acids. The germline V gene has CDR1 MNHNY and CDR2 SVGAGI (reference sequence). V was clipped by 5 bases and J by 8 bases; unmatched bases: 1.

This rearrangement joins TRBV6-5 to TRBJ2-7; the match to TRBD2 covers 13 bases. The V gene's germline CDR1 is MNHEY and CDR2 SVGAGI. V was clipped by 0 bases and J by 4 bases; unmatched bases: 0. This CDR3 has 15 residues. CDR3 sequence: CASSYSTSGRYEQYF. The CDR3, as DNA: TGTGCCAGCAGTTACTCGACTAGCGGGAGGTACGAGCAGTACTTC.

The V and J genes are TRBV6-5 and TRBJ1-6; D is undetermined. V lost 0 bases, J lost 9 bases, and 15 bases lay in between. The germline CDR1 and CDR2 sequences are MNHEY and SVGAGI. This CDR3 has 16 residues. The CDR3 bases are TGTGCCAGCAGTTACTCAGGACGGACCGGGATTTCACCCCTCCACTTT. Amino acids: CASSYSGRTGISPLHF.

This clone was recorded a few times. The CDR3 loop reads CASSSGQALFTDTQYF. Here the CDR3 DNA reads TGTGCCAGCAGTTCGGGACAGGCCCTCTTCACAGATACGCAGTATTTT. The chain has TRBV6-6 and TRBJ2-3; 8 positions match TRBD1. The V and J ends lost 4 bases and 2 bases, in that order; junction bases with no gene match: 8. Germline-derived CDR1 and CDR2 are MNHNY and SVGAGI (reference sequence). This CDR3 contains 16 residues.

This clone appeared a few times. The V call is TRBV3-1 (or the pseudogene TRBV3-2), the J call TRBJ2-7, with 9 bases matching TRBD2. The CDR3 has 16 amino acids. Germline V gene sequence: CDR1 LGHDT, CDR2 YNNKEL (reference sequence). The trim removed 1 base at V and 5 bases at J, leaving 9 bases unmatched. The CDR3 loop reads CASSQVGGTSPHEQYF. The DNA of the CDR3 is TGTGCCAGCAGCCAAGTCGGCGGGACTAGCCCCCACGAGCAGTACTTC.

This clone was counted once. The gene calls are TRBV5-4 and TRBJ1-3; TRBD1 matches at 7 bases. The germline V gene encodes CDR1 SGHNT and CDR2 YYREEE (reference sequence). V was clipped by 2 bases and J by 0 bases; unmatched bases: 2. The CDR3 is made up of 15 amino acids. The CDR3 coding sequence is TGTGCCAGCAGCTTACAGGGGATCTCTGGAAACACCATATATTTT. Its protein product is CASSLQGISGNTIYF.

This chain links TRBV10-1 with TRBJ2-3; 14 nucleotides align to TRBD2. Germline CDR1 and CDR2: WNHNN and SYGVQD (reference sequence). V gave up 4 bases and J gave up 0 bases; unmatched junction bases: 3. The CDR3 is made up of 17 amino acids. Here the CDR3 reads CASSGTSGGLSTDTQYF. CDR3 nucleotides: TGCGCCAGCAGTGGGACTAGCGGGGGGCTTAGCACAGATACGCAGTATTTT.

CDR3 sequence (DNA): TGCGCCAGCAGCTTGGAAGGGGTAGGTTTCACTGAAGCTTTCTTT. This codes for CASSLEGVGFTEAFF. The chain is built from TRBV5-1 and TRBJ1-1, with TRBD1 as a possible D gene (5 bases). Per germline, CDR1 SGHRS and CDR2 YFSETQ. V was cut by 0 bases and J by 4 bases, with 13 bases left in between. CDR3 length: 15 amino acids.

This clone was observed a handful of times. DNA of the CDR3: TGTGCCAGTAGTATGTCGGCAGGGAGGACGGATACGCAGTATTTT. It codes for CASSMSAGRTDTQYF. This chain joins TRBV19 and TRBJ2-3, with D perhaps TRBD2 (6 bases). V lost 3 bases and J lost 6, with 16 bases in between. From germline, CDR1 is LNHDA and CDR2 SQIVND (reference sequence). The CDR3 covers 15 residues.

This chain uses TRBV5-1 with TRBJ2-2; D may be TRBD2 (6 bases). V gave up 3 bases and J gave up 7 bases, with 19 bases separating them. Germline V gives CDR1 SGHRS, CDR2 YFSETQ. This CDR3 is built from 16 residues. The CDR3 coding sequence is TGCGCCAGCAGCTCCCCCCGGGGGAGAATTAGCGGGGAGCTGTTTTTT. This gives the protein CASSSPRGRISGELFF.

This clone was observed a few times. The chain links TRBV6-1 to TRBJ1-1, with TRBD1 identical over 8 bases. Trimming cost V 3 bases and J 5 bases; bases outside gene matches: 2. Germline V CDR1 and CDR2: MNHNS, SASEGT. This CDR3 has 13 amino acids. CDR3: CASSDRGQTEAFF. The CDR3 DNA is TGTGCCAGCAGTGACAGGGGGCAGACTGAAGCTTTCTTT.